This T cell receptor beta chain was sequenced in a study of cytomegalovirus exposure and HLA in healthy donors. Study-level points and caveats: Later analysis reportedly placed an Asian-associated ancestry cluster below the approximately 700-donor mean in N-insertions.

Looked up from germline, CDR1 is KGHSH and CDR2 is LQKENI. There are 14 residues in the CDR3. Trimming shortened V by 1 base and J by 11 bases, and 16 bases separated the two germline ends. The PCR used 60 Vbeta and 13 Jbeta primers. TCRdb's table, derived via immunoSEQ multiplex PCR, lists solely in-frame clones and lacks some. The sample includes some 100,000 clones, less than 70% seen only once; the top ten take approximately 5.4%. Of note for this clone: The antigen is unknown.

Sample: PBMCs. The chain employs TRBV18 and TRBJ2-3; D might be TRBD2 (5 bases). The TCR was taken from a woman in her sixties or seventies in good health and CMV-seropositive. The CDR3 region has the DNA TGTGCCAGCTCACCACGTACGCTAGCTGATTGGCAGTATTTT. The encoded protein is CASSPRTLADWQYF. Full variable domain (remainder filled in from reference TRBV18 and TRBJ2-3): NAGVMQNPRHLVRRRGQEARLRCSPMKGHSHVYWYRQLPEEGLKFMVYLQKENIIDESGMPKERFSAEFPKEGPSILRIQQVVRGDSAAYFCASSPRTLADWQYFGPGTRLTVL.